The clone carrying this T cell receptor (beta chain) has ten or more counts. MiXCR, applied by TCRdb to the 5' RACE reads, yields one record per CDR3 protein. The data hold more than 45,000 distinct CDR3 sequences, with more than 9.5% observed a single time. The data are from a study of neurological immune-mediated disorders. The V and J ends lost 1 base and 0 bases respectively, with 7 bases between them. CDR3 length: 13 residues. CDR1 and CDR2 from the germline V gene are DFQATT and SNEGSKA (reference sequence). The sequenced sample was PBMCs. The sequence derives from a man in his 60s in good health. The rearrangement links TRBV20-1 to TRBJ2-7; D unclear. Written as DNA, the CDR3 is TGCAGTGCTAGAGGGTACGTCTCCTACGAGCAGTACTTC. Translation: CSARGYVSYEQYF.